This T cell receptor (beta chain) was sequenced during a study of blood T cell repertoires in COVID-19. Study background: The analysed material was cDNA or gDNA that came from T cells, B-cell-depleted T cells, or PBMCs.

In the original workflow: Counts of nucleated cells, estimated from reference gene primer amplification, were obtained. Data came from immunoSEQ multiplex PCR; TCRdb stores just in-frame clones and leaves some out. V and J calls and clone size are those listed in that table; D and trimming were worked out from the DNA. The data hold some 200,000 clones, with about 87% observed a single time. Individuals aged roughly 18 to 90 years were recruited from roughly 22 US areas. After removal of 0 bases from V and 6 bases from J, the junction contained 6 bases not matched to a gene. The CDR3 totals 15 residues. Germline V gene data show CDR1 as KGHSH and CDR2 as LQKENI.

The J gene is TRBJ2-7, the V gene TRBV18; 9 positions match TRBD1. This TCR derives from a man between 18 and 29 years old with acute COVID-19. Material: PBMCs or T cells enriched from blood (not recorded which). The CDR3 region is CASSPPGTGLGEQYF. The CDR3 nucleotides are TGTGCCAGCTCACCACCTGGGACAGGGTTAGGCGAGCAGTACTTC.